What follows are 22 T cell receptor beta chains derived from one specimen sequenced in a study of blood T cell repertoires in COVID-19. Generated by immunoSEQ multiplex PCR, the TCRdb table keeps only in-frame clones and is missing some. The sample lists some 75,000 clones; over 60% were seen once. The material sequenced was peripheral blood. The receptor source for this set is a woman over 75 with active or convalescent COVID-19.

This clone came up a few times. This sequence joins TRBV27 and TRBJ2-7; 8 nucleotides align to TRBD1. Germline-derived CDR1 and CDR2 are MNHEY and SMNVEV (reference sequence). The CDR3 is made up of 16 amino acids. The V segment lost 3 bases and the J segment 7 bases; nucleotides outside the gene matches: 14. CDR3 protein: CASSLFGQGNLGEQYF. For the CDR3, the DNA is TGTGCCAGCAGTTTGTTTGGACAGGGAAATCTGGGGGAGCAGTACTTC.

The genes are TRBV30 and TRBJ1-1; tentatively, D is TRBD1 (6 bases). Germline assignment: CDR1 GTSNPN and CDR2 SVGIG (reference sequence). The CDR3 contains 16 residues. Trimming removed 1 base from V and 1 base from J, with 16 bases in between. CDR3 DNA sequence: TGTGCCTGGAGTGAATGGGGGGGCTGGACGAACACTGAAGCTTTCTTT. It encodes CAWSEWGGWTNTEAFF.

This chain joins TRBV19 and TRBJ2-4, with D uncertain. Germline V gives CDR1 LNHDA, CDR2 SQIVND (reference sequence). V dropped 3 bases and J dropped 2 bases, with 8 bases sitting between them. The CDR3 runs 14 residues. The CDR3 loop reads CASSIGQTKNIQYF. The CDR3 coding sequence is TGTGCCAGTAGTATTGGCCAAACCAAAAACATTCAGTACTTC.

Many counts were recorded for this clone. The V gene is TRBV15, the J gene TRBJ1-5; D is possibly TRBD1 (5 bases). V was cut by 0 bases and J by 5 bases, with 5 bases left in between. CDR3 size: 13 residues. CDR1 and CDR2 (germline): LNHNV, YYDKDF (reference sequence). The CDR3 region is CATSRDRDQPQHF. The CDR3 DNA is TGTGCCACCAGCAGAGACAGGGATCAGCCCCAGCATTTT.

This chain links TRBV5-1 with TRBJ2-1; D gene unclear. The CDR3 contains 12 residues. Germline V gene data show CDR1 as SGHRS and CDR2 as YFSETQ. The V and J ends lost 7 bases and 6 bases respectively, with 11 bases between them. The CDR3 here is CASGRFSNEQFF. DNA for the CDR3: TGCGCCAGCGGGCGATTCAGCAATGAGCAGTTCTTC. Variable domain in full (rest from reference TRBV5-1 and TRBJ2-1): KAGVTQTPRYLIKTRGQQVTLSCSPISGHRSVSWYQQTPGQGLQFLFEYFSETQRNKGNFPGRFSGRQFSNSRSEMNVSTLELGDSALYLCASGRFSNEQFFGPGTRLTVL.

The chain recombines TRBV7-2 with TRBJ1-2; D is possibly TRBD1 (6 bases). The CDR3 loop spans 14 amino acids. Germline assignment: CDR1 SGHTA and CDR2 FQGNSA. Trimming pared 2 bases from V and 2 bases from J, leaving 9 bases between. The CDR3, as DNA: TGTGCCAGCAGCTTACAGGGGATGAACTATGGCTACACCTTC. The encoded protein is CASSLQGMNYGYTF.

This clone was counted a few times. The chain joins TRBV7-8 to TRBJ1-3; possible D gene TRBD1, 5 bases. CDR1 is SGHVS and CDR2 is FQNEAQ in the germline V gene. The ends were cut back, 0 bases at V and 4 bases at J, with 10 bases in the middle. The CDR3 extends over 15 amino acids. The CDR3 sequence: CASSLASGKGNTIYF. In DNA, the CDR3 is TGTGCCAGCAGCTTAGCGTCAGGGAAGGGAAACACCATATATTTT.

The J gene is TRBJ2-7, the V gene TRBV7-2; no reliable D call. V lost 4 bases, J lost 0 bases, and 13 bases lay in between. The germline CDR1 and CDR2 sequences are SGHTA and FQGNSA. The CDR3 length is 15 residues. The CDR3 protein is CASSSPGSLSYEQYF. CDR3 nucleotides: TGTGCCAGCAGCTCCCCCGGGTCACTCTCCTACGAGCAGTACTTC. The whole variable domain, remainder taken from reference TRBV7-2 and TRBJ2-7, is GAGVSQSPSNKVTEKGKDVELRCDPISGHTALYWYRQSLGQGLEFLIYFQGNSAPDKSGLPSDRFSAERTGGSVSTLTIQRTQQEDSAVYLCASSSPGSLSYEQYFGPGTRLTVT.

This chain uses TRBV6-2 or TRBV6-3 with TRBJ1-5, with a weak D call TRBD1 (5 bases). CDR3 size: 16 residues. V was pared by 6 bases and J by 4 bases, with 19 bases between. Germline V CDR1 and CDR2: MNHEY, SVGEGT. Here the CDR3 DNA reads TGTGCCAGCAGCCATCTAACAGGTGTGGCAAATCAGCCCCAGCATTTT. It is translated as CASSHLTGVANQPQHF.

This clone appeared once. The V call is TRBV7-2, the J call TRBJ1-2, with a possible D match to TRBD1 (5 bases). The V gene's germline CDR1 is SGHTA and CDR2 FQGNSA. Trimming shortened V by 2 bases and J by 8 bases, and 12 bases separated the two germline ends. The CDR3 spans 13 residues. The CDR3 bases are TGTGCCAGCAGCTTAAACGCGGGACGGGGCTACACCTTC. Its protein product is CASSLNAGRGYTF.

This clone was observed once. The DNA of the CDR3 is TGTGCCAGCAGCTTAGCCCGTACAGGGCGGACGGCCACTGAAGCTTTCTTT. Translating gives CASSLARTGRTATEAFF. The chain joins TRBV7-9 to TRBJ1-1; tentatively, D is TRBD1 (6 bases). This CDR3 has 17 residues. Germline CDR1 SEHNR, CDR2 FQNEAQ (reference sequence). Trimming removed 0 bases from V and 4 bases from J, with 18 bases in between.

V and J are TRBV28 and TRBJ1-4, with TRBD1 matching over 8 bases. Germline CDR1 is MDHEN and CDR2 is SYDVKM. The V segment lost 6 bases and the J segment 8 bases; nucleotides outside the gene matches: 8. The CDR3 loop spans 14 amino acids. CDR3 DNA sequence: TGTGCCAGCAGCGGACAGGGTATCCGCGAAAAACTGTTTTTT. It codes for CASSGQGIREKLFF.

V gene TRBV9 combines with J gene TRBJ1-1; D unresolved. This CDR3 is built from 13 residues. CDR1 and CDR2 (germline): SGDLS, YYNGEE. With 0 bases removed from V and 2 bases from J, the gap between germline ends came to 5 bases. CDR3 sequence reads: CASSVVQNTEAFF. In DNA, the CDR3 is TGTGCCAGCAGCGTAGTCCAAAACACTGAAGCTTTCTTT.

V and J are TRBV7-9 and TRBJ1-6; unclear D gene. CDR1 SEHNR and CDR2 FQNEAQ come from the germline V gene (reference sequence). V was cut by 5 bases and J by 10 bases, with 9 bases left in between. CDR3 length: 12 residues. The CDR3: CASSLDTSPLHF. As DNA, the CDR3 is TGTGCCAGCAGCCTTGACACCTCACCCCTCCACTTT. The complete variable domain, with remaining parts taken from reference TRBV7-9 and TRBJ1-6, reads DTGVSQNPRHKITKRGQNVTFRCDPISEHNRLYWYRQTLGQGPEFLTYFQNEAQLEKSRLLSDRFSAERPKGSFSTLEIQRTEQGDSAMYLCASSLDTSPLHFGNGTRLTVT.

This clone was picked up one time. CDR3: CASSAASGAQEETQYF. The CDR3 coding sequence is TGCGCCAGCAGTGCGGCGAGCGGGGCGCAGGAAGAGACCCAGTACTTC. J is TRBJ2-5 and V is TRBV10-1; TRBD2 matches 7 bases. V shed 4 bases and J 3 bases; nucleotides not matched to a gene: 11. The V gene's germline CDR1 is WNHNN and CDR2 SYGVQD (reference sequence). The CDR3 length is 16 residues.

As for this clone: Additional DNA sequences in this sample encode the identical CDR3. The V and J genes are TRBV5-1 and TRBJ2-3; no clear D gene. V was pared by 4 bases and J by 1 base, with 7 bases between. This CDR3 is 13 amino acids long. Germline loops: CDR1 SGHRS, CDR2 YFSETQ. The CDR3 sequence is CASSPTGTDTQYF. The CDR3 nucleotides are TGCGCCAGCAGCCCTACCGGCACAGATACGCAGTATTTT.

There are a few counts of this clone. V usage is TRBV19 and J usage is TRBJ1-1; 7 nucleotides align to TRBD1. This CDR3 is 16 amino acids long. Unmatched junction bases numbered 10, after V lost 3 bases and J lost 3 bases. CDR1 and CDR2 (germline): LNHDA, SQIVND (reference sequence). CDR3 amino acids: CASSMDRPGGDTEAFF. The CDR3 DNA sequence: TGTGCCAGTAGTATGGACAGGCCAGGCGGTGACACTGAAGCTTTCTTT.

For the CDR3, the DNA is TGTGCCAGCAGTTTAGAACAGCTTGGGACTGAAGCTTTCTTT. It encodes CASSLEQLGTEAFF. The J gene is TRBJ1-1, the V gene TRBV28; D gene ambiguous. Germline loops: CDR1 MDHEN, CDR2 SYDVKM. This CDR3 region has 14 residues. The V gene lost 2 bases and the J gene lost 5 bases, with 12 bases spanning the gap.

This clone has a single count. The rearrangement joins TRBV5-1 to TRBJ1-1; D ambiguous. The CDR3 length is 15 residues. Trimming left V 3 bases short and J 4 bases short, with 16 bases between. The V gene's germline CDR1 is SGHRS and CDR2 YFSETQ. The CDR3 sequence: CASSSYDPGSTEAFF. In nucleotides, the CDR3 is TGCGCCAGCAGCTCCTACGACCCGGGGAGCACTGAAGCTTTCTTT. Based on the CDR3 plus reference TRBV5-1 and TRBJ1-1, the full variable domain is KAGVTQTPRYLIKTRGQQVTLSCSPISGHRSVSWYQQTPGQGLQFLFEYFSETQRNKGNFPGRFSGRQFSNSRSEMNVSTLELGDSALYLCASSSYDPGSTEAFFGQGTRLTVV.

The chain couples TRBV11-2 to TRBJ1-6, with 7 bases identical to TRBD1. Per germline, CDR1 SGHAT and CDR2 FQNNGV. The length of the CDR3 is 15 residues. Trimming took 4 bases from V and 7 from J; bases not matched to a gene: 7. The CDR3 loop is CASSSGDRANSPLHF. The CDR3 nucleotides read TGTGCCAGCAGCTCTGGGGACAGAGCGAATTCACCCCTCCACTTT.

This clone was detected once. V is TRBV29-1 and J is TRBJ1-1; D unclear. The CDR3 extends over 14 amino acids. The V end lost 6 bases, the J end lost 4 bases, and 18 bases lay between the germline ends. Germline V CDR1 and CDR2: SQVTM, ANQGSEA. The DNA of the CDR3 is TGCAGCGTGGAGGGATTGCCCCGGGCCACTGAAGCTTTCTTT. Amino acid sequence: CSVEGLPRATEAFF.

The rearrangement links TRBV24-1 to TRBJ2-7; TRBD2 might be the D (6 bases). V gave up 9 bases and J gave up 1 base, with 15 bases separating them. CDR3 length: 14 residues. The germline V gene encodes CDR1 KGHDR and CDR2 SFDVKD. In nucleotides, the CDR3 is TGTGCCACCGGGGGTCCGGGGGAATCCTACGAGCAGTACTTC. This translates into CATGGPGESYEQYF.